This record covers a single T cell receptor (beta chain). Its antigen is not identified. The PCR ran on 60 Vbeta and 13 Jbeta primers. Libraries were prepared by immunoSEQ multiplex PCR; TCRdb keeps only in-frame clonotypes and omits some of them. Of 150,000 to 160,000 clones listed, 65% to 90% are singletons. V lost 5 bases to trimming and J lost 3 bases; unmatched junction nucleotides: 6. Germline-derived CDR1 and CDR2 are SGHVS and FQNEAQ. This CDR3 contains 15 residues. The entry originates in a study of cytomegalovirus exposure and HLA in healthy donors. Whole-study findings and limits: Near-uniform donor sequencing depth was presumed by presence/absence analyses. In vitro assays verified that a few CMV-associated chains recognized CMV antigens specifically. Exclusion as indistinguishable affected some V segments, including TRBV6-2 and TRBV6-3.

Sequencing used PBMCs. The J gene is TRBJ1-1, the V gene TRBV7-8; 10 nucleotides agree with TRBD1. This receptor was taken from a woman in her forties or fifties in good health and CMV-seropositive. The CDR3 loop is CASSMGQGIDTEAFF. The CDR3 DNA reads TGTGCCAGCAGCATGGGACAGGGGATAGACACTGAAGCTTTCTTT.